One sample yielded the 16 T cell receptor beta chains listed below, sequenced in a study of CD8 T cells in Susac syndrome. With random hexamers, reverse transcription was performed on roughly 0.5 to 1 ug of RNA. TCRdb re-derived calls from the immunoSEQ multiplex PCR reads in MiXCR, one entry per CDR3 protein. This repertoire shows about 49,000 distinct CDR3 sequences, 90% to 95% found once; its top ten account for roughly 0.52%. Sequenced input: CD8+ T cells from PBMCs. These receptors came from a human donor in good health.

The rearrangement uses TRBV24-1 and TRBJ1-5, with unresolved D. This CDR3 is 14 amino acids long. V gave up 4 bases and J gave up 0 bases, with 6 bases separating them. Looked up from germline, CDR1 is KGHDR and CDR2 is SFDVKD. This CDR3 is CATSDPFSNQPQHF. As DNA, the CDR3 is TGTGCCACCAGTGACCCCTTTAGCAATCAGCCCCAGCATTTT.

The chain combines TRBV7-2 with TRBJ1-4; 10 bases are a match to TRBD1. The trim removed 5 bases at V and 7 bases at J, leaving 4 bases unmatched. From germline, CDR1 is SGHTA and CDR2 FQGNSA. This CDR3 region has 14 residues. This CDR3 is CASSLGTGVEKLFF. As DNA, the CDR3 is TGTGCCAGCAGCCTCGGGACAGGGGTTGAAAAACTGTTTTTT.

V gene TRBV15 combines with J gene TRBJ2-5; no reliable D call. Deletions cut 5 bases from V and 2 bases from J, with 18 bases between. The CDR3 loop spans 16 amino acids. CDR1 LNHNV and CDR2 YYDKDF come from the germline V gene (reference sequence). The CDR3 spells CATSLQLGRTQETQYF. The CDR3 DNA sequence: TGTGCCACCAGCTTGCAACTGGGTCGGACGCAAGAGACCCAGTACTTC.

The chain employs TRBV5-1 and TRBJ2-7; D unclear. V was pared by 1 base and J by 2 bases, with 13 bases between. The CDR3 is made up of 15 amino acids. Germline values: CDR1 SGHRS, CDR2 YFSETQ. The CDR3 DNA is TGCGCCAGCAGCTTGTATGTCGGCTCCACCTACGAGCAGTACTTC. Its protein is CASSLYVGSTYEQYF.

V gene TRBV3-1 combines with J gene TRBJ2-5, with D possibly being TRBD1 (7 bases). Trimming took off 3 bases at V and 0 bases at J, with 11 bases between the two ends. This CDR3 is built from 15 residues. Germline values: CDR1 LGHDT, CDR2 YNNKEL (reference sequence). The CDR3 DNA reads TGTGCCAGCAGCCACCAGGGGGGCTACCAAGAGACCCAGTACTTC. This sequence encodes CASSHQGGYQETQYF.

This chain links TRBV7-9 with TRBJ2-2; D not certain. From germline, CDR1 is SEHNR and CDR2 FQNEAQ (reference sequence). V lost 7 bases to trimming and J lost 0 bases, with 15 bases between them. The length of the CDR3 is 16 residues. The CDR3 DNA is TGTGCCAGCACCCGGCCAAGCCGCGCGAACACCGGGGAGCTGTTTTTT. The encoded protein is CASTRPSRANTGELFF.

J is TRBJ1-5 and V is TRBV2, with TRBD1 matching 9 bases. CDR1 is SNHLY, CDR2 FYNNEI, per germline. This CDR3 has 15 amino acids. Losses at the gene ends were 3 bases for V and 2 bases for J; bases not matched to a gene: 2. In DNA, the CDR3 is TGTGCCAGCAGTGACACAGGGGGCGGCAATCAGCCCCAGCATTTT. Its translation: CASSDTGGGNQPQHF.

The chain uses TRBV27 and TRBJ2-7; 9 nucleotides match TRBD1. The CDR3 length is 15 residues. Germline V gene sequence: CDR1 MNHEY, CDR2 SMNVEV (reference sequence). Losses at the gene ends were 5 bases for V and 4 bases for J; bases not matched to a gene: 9. The CDR3 is CASSPRDREVYEQYF. CDR3 nucleotide sequence: TGTGCCAGCAGTCCGCGGGACAGGGAGGTGTACGAGCAGTACTTC.

The rearrangement uses TRBV6-5 and TRBJ2-7; no clear D. The CDR3 has 13 residues. The germline V gene encodes CDR1 MNHEY and CDR2 SVGAGI. V lost 2 bases and J lost 3, with 8 bases in between. The CDR3 bases are TGTGCCAGCAGTTACCTCCAGTTCTACGAGCAGTACTTC. Translated: CASSYLQFYEQYF.

The gene calls are TRBV29-1 and TRBJ1-2; TRBD1 aligns across 8 bases. The CDR3 sequence is 14 residues long. V lost 5 bases and J lost 2; bases outside the gene matches: 7. Germline V gives CDR1 SQVTM, CDR2 ANQGSEA. The CDR3 loop is CSVPRTGPNYGYTF. The CDR3 bases are TGCAGCGTTCCCCGGACAGGGCCCAACTATGGCTACACCTTC.

This rearrangement joins TRBV6-6 to TRBJ2-1; 8 positions agree with TRBD1. There are 14 residues in the CDR3. CDR1 MNHNY and CDR2 SVGAGI come from the germline V gene (reference sequence). V shed 5 bases and J 6 bases; nucleotides not matched to a gene: 6. The CDR3 DNA reads as TGTGCCAGCAGTCCCGGGACAGGAGGCAATGAGCAGTTCTTC. Encoded protein: CASSPGTGGNEQFF.

This sequence joins TRBV5-6 and TRBJ2-6, with TRBD1 matching over 7 bases. V lost 4 bases, J lost 0 bases, and 7 bases stayed unmatched. This CDR3 is built from 17 residues. Germline V gene lookup returns CDR1 SGHDT and CDR2 YYEEEE. The CDR3: CASSPDRPYSGANVLTF. The CDR3 DNA reads as TGTGCCAGCAGCCCGGACAGGCCTTACTCTGGGGCCAACGTCCTGACTTTC. The entire variable domain, with the rest obtained from reference TRBV5-6 and TRBJ2-6, is as follows: DAGVTQSPTHLIKTRGQQVTLRCSPKSGHDTVSWYQQALGQGPQFIFQYYEEEERQRGNFPDRFSGHQFPNYSSELNVNALLLGDSALYLCASSPDRPYSGANVLTFGAGSRLTVL.

This chain links TRBV27 with TRBJ2-5; a weak D match, TRBD2 (7 bases). This CDR3 contains 16 residues. Looked up from germline, CDR1 is MNHEY and CDR2 is SMNVEV (reference sequence). The V end lost 1 base, the J end lost 5 bases, and 17 bases lay between the germline ends. Here the CDR3 reads CASSLYGGTGGETQYF. Written as DNA, the CDR3 is TGTGCCAGCAGTTTATATGGGGGTACGGGGGGCGAGACCCAGTACTTC.

This rearrangement joins TRBV15 to TRBJ2-1; 9 nucleotides agree with TRBD2. The CDR3 sequence is 16 residues long. Germline V gives CDR1 LNHNV, CDR2 YYDKDF (reference sequence). V was clipped by 1 base and J by 2 bases; unmatched bases: 3. CDR3 sequence: CATSRGLAGTYNEQFF. In DNA, the CDR3 is TGTGCCACCAGCAGAGGGCTAGCGGGAACCTACAATGAGCAGTTCTTC.

This CDR3 reads CASSPEGYSNQPQHF. The CDR3 nucleotides read TGCGCCAGCAGCCCGGAGGGGTATAGCAATCAGCCCCAGCATTTT. V is TRBV5-1 and J is TRBJ1-5; tentative D call: TRBD1 (5 bases). Deletions cut 4 bases from V and 0 bases from J, with 11 bases between. The CDR3 totals 15 residues. The germline V gene encodes CDR1 SGHRS and CDR2 YFSETQ.

V gene TRBV3-1 combines with J gene TRBJ2-2; 9 nucleotides agree with TRBD1. The ends lost 6 bases at V and 4 bases at J; junction bases unmatched: 0. The CDR3 has 13 amino acids. Germline-derived CDR1 and CDR2 are LGHDT and YNNKEL (reference sequence). DNA for the CDR3: TGTGCCAGCAGGGACAGGGGCACCGGGGAGCTGTTTTTT. Translation gives CASRDRGTGELFF.